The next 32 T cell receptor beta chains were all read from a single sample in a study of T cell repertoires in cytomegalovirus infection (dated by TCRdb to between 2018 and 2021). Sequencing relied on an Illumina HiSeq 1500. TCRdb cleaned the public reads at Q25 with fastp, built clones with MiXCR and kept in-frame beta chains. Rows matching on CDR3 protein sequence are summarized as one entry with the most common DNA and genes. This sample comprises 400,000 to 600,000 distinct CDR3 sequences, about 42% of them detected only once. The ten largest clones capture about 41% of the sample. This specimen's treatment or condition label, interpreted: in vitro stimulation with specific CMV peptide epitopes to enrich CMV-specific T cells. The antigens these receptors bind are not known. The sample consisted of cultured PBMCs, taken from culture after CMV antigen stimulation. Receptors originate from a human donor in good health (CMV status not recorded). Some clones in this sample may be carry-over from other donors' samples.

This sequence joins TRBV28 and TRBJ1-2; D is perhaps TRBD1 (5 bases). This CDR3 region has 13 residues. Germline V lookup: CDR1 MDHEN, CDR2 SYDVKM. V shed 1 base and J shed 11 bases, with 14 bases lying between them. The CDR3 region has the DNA TGTGCCAGCAGTTTATATGGGGCCGCGGGATACACCTTC. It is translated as CASSLYGAAGYTF.

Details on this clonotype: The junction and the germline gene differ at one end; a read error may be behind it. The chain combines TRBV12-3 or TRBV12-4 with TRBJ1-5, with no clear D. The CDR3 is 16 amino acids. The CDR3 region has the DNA TGTGCCAGCAGTTCGACCCCCCCGTCCGGCAAACAGCCCCAGCATTTT. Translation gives CASSSTPPSGKQPQHF.

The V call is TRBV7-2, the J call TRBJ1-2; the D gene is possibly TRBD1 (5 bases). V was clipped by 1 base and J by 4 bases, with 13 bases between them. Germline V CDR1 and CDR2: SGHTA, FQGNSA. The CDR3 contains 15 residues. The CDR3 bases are TGTGCCAGCAGCTTAGGGTTATCTAGGGGCTATGGCTACACCTTC. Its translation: CASSLGLSRGYGYTF.

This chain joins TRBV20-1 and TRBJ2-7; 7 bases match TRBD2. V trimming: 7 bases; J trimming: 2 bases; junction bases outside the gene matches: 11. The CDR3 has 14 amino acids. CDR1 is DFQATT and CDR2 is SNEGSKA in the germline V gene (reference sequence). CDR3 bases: TGCAGTGTCTCACATCCTCGGGGGGCCTACGAGCAGTACTTC. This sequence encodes CSVSHPRGAYEQYF.

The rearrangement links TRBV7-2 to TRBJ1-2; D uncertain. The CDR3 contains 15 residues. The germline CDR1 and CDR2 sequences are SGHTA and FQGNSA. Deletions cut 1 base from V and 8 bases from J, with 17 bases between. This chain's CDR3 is CASSLDGPPPAGYTF. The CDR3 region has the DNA TGTGCCAGCAGCTTAGATGGGCCCCCCCCGGCCGGCTACACCTTC.

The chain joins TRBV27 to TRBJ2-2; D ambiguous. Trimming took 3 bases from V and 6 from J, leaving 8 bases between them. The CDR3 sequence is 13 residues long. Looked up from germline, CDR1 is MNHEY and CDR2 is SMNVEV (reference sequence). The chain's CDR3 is CASSFRVAGELFF. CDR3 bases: TGTGCCAGCAGTTTTCGGGTGGCCGGGGAGCTGTTTTTT.

CDR3 sequence reads: CASKRTGDYGYTF. CDR3 DNA: TGTGCCAGCAAAAGGACAGGGGACTATGGCTACACCTTC. The V call is TRBV6-1, the J call TRBJ1-2; 9 bases align to TRBD1. Germline loops: CDR1 MNHNS, CDR2 SASEGT. The CDR3 runs to 13 residues. V was clipped by 7 bases and J by 3 bases; unmatched bases: 3.

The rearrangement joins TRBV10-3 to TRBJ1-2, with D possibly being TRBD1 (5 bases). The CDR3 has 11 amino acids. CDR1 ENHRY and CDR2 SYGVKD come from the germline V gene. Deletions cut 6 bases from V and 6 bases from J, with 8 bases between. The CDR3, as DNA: TGTGCCATCAGGCAGGGTGATGGCTACACCTTC. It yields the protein CAIRQGDGYTF.

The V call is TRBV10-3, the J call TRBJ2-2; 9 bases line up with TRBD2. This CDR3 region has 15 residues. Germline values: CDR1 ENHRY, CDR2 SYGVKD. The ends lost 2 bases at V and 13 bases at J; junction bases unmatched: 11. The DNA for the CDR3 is TGTGCCATCAGTGAGCAAGCGGGAGGCAGTTATCGGCTGTTTTTT. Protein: CAISEQAGGSYRLFF.

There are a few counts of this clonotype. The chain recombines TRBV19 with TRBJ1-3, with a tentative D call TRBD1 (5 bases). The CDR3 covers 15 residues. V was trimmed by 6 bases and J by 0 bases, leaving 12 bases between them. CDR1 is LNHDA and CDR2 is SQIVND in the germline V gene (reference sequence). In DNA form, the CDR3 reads TGTGCCAGTAGGAAAGACAGAACCTCTGGAAACACCATATATTTT. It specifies CASRKDRTSGNTIYF.

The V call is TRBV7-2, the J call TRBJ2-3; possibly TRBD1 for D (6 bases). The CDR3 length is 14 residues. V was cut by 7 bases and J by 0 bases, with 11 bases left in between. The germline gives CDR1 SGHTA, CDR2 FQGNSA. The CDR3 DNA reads TGTGCCAGCAATCCGACAGGAAGCACAGATACGCAGTATTTT. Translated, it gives CASNPTGSTDTQYF.

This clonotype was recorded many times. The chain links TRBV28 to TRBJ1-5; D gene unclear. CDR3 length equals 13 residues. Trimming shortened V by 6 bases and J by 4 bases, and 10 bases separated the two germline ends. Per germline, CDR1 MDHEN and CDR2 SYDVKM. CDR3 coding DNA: TGTGCCAGCAGCTTTCAGCGGAATCAGCCCCAGCATTTT. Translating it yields CASSFQRNQPQHF.

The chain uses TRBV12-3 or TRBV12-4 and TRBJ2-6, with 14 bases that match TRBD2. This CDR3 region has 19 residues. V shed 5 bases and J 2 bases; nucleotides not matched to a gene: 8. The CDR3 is CASSRLAGGLLTGANVLTF. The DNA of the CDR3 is TGTGCCAGCAGTCGACTAGCGGGGGGGCTTTTGACTGGGGCCAACGTCCTGACTTTC.

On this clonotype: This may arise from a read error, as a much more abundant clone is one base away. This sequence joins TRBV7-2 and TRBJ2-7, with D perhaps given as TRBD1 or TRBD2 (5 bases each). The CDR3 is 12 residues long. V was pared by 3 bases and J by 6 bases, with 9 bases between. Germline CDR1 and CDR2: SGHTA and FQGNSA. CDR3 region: CASSFRGCEQYF. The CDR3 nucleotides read TGTGCCAGCAGCTTCCGGGGCTGCGAGCAGTACTTC.

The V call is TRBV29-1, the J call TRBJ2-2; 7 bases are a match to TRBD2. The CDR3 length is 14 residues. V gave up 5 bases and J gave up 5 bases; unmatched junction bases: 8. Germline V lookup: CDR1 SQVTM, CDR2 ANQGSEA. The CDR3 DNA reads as TGCAGCGTTATTGGCGGGAGTGGGACCGGGGAGCTGTTTTTT. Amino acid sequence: CSVIGGSGTGELFF.

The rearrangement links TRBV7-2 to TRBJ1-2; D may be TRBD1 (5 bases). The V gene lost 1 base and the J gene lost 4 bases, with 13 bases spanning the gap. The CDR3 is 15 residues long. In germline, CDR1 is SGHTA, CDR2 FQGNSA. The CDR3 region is CASSLVPWGSYGYTF. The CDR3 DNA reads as TGTGCCAGCAGCTTAGTCCCATGGGGGTCCTATGGCTACACCTTC. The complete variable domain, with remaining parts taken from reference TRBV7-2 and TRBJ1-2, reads GAGVSQSPSNKVTEKGKDVELRCDPISGHTALYWYRQSLGQGLEFLIYFQGNSAPDKSGLPSDRFSAERTGGSVSTLTIQRTQQEDSAVYLCASSLVPWGSYGYTFGSGTRLTVV.

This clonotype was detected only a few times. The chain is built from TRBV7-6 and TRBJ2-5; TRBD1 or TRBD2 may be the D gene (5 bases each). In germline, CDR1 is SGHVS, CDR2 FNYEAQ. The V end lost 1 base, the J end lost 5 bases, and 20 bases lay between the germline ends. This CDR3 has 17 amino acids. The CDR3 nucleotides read TGTGCCAGCAGCTTAGGGGCCCCGGGACGAGGCCTGGAGACCCAGTACTTC. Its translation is CASSLGAPGRGLETQYF. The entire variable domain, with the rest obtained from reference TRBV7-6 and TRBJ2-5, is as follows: GAGVSQSPRYKVTKRGQDVALRCDPISGHVSLYWYRQALGQGPEFLTYFNYEAQQDKSGLPNDRFSAERPEGSISTLTIQRTEQRDSAMYRCASSLGAPGRGLETQYFGPGTRLLVL.

CDR3 amino acids: CASSLARGLAETQYF. CDR3 sequence (DNA): TGTGCCAGCAGCTTAGCGCGAGGACTAGCGGAGACCCAGTACTTC. The chain has TRBV7-2 and TRBJ2-5, with 9 bases lining up with TRBD2. Looked up from germline, CDR1 is SGHTA and CDR2 is FQGNSA. This CDR3 contains 15 residues. V was pared by 0 bases and J by 5 bases, with 4 bases of the junction left unmatched.

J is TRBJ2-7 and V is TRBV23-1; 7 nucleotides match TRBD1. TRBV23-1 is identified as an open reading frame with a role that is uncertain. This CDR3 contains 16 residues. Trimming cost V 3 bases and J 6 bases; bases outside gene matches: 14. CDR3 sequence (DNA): TGCGCCAGCAGTCACCCGACCGGACAGGCTTCTGCCGAGCAGTACTTC. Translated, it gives CASSHPTGQASAEQYF.

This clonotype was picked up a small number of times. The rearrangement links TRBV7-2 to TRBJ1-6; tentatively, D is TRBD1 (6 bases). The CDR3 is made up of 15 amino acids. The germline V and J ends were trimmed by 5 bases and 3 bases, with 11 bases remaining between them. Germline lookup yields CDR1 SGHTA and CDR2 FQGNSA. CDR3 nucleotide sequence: TGTGCCAGCAGCCTCTACAGGGTCTATAATTCACCCCTCCACTTT. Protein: CASSLYRVYNSPLHF.

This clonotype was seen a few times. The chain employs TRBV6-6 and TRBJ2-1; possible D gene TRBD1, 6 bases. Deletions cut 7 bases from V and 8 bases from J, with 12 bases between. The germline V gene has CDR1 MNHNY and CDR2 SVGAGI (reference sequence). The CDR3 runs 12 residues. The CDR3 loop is CASNQQGDEQFF. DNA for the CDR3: TGTGCCAGCAATCAACAGGGCGATGAGCAGTTCTTC.

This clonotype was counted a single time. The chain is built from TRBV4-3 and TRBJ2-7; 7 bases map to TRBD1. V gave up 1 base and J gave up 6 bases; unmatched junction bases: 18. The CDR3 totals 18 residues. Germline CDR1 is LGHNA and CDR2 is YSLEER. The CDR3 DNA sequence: TGCGCCAGCAGCCAAGGGATGGCTGCCCCGGACAGGTATTTCGAGCAGTACTTC. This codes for CASSQGMAAPDRYFEQYF.

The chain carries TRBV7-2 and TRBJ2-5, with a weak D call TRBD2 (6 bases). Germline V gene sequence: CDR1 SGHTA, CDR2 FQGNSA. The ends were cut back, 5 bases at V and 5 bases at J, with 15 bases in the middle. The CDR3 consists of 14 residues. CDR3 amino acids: CASSGAGGGETQYF. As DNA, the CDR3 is TGTGCCAGCAGCGGGGCGGGTGGGGGGGAGACCCAGTACTTC.

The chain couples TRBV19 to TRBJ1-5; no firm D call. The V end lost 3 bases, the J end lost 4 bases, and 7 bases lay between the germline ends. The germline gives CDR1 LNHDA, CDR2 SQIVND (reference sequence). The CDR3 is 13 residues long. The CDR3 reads CASSILPNQPQHF. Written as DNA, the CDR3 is TGTGCCAGTAGTATTCTACCAAATCAGCCCCAGCATTTT.

The CDR3 coding sequence is TGTGCCAGCAGCTCGGACAGGGGCCCTACCCCTCCGCCCCAGCATTTT. This sequence encodes CASSSDRGPTPPPQHF. The chain combines TRBV6-6 with TRBJ1-5; 9 bases match TRBD1. The CDR3 covers 16 residues. After removal of 6 bases from V and 9 bases from J, the junction contained 15 bases not matched to a gene. The germline CDR1 and CDR2 sequences are MNHNY and SVGAGI (reference sequence).

CDR3 region: CASRLGQTYNEQFF. CDR3 DNA: TGTGCCAGCAGGTTGGGACAGACCTACAATGAGCAGTTCTTC. The rearrangement joins TRBV28 to TRBJ2-1; 7 nucleotides match TRBD1. This CDR3 contains 14 residues. The V and J ends lost 6 bases and 2 bases, in that order; junction bases with no gene match: 4. Germline V gene lookup returns CDR1 MDHEN and CDR2 SYDVKM.

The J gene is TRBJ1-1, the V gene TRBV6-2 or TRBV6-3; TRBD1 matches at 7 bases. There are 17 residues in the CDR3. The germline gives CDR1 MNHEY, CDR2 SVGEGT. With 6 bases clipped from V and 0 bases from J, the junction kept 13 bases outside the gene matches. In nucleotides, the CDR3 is TGTGCCAGCAGCTTCGACAGGGTTGAGCAAATGAACACTGAAGCTTTCTTT. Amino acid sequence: CASSFDRVEQMNTEAFF.

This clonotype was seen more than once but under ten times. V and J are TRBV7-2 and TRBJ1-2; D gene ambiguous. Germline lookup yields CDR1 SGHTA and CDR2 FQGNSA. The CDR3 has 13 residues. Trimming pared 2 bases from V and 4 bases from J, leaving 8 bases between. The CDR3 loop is CASSLKGGYGYTF. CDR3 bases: TGTGCCAGCAGCTTAAAGGGAGGCTATGGCTACACCTTC. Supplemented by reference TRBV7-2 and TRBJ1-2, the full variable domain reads GAGVSQSPSNKVTEKGKDVELRCDPISGHTALYWYRQSLGQGLEFLIYFQGNSAPDKSGLPSDRFSAERTGGSVSTLTIQRTQQEDSAVYLCASSLKGGYGYTFGSGTRLTVV.

The CDR3 DNA sequence: TGTGCCAGCAGTGAGGACGGCCTCGAGCAGTACTTC. This gives the protein CASSEDGLEQYF. This rearrangement joins TRBV6-1 to TRBJ2-7; D remains ambiguous. This CDR3 spans 12 amino acids. Trimming pared 3 bases from V and 6 bases from J, leaving 9 bases between. CDR1 is MNHNS, CDR2 SASEGT, per germline.

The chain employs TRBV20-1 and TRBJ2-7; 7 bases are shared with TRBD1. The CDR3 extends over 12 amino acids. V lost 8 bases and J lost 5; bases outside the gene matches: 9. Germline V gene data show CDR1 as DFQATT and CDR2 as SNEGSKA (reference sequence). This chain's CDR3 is CSPKQGINEQYF. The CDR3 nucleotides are TGCAGTCCGAAACAGGGGATCAACGAGCAGTACTTC.

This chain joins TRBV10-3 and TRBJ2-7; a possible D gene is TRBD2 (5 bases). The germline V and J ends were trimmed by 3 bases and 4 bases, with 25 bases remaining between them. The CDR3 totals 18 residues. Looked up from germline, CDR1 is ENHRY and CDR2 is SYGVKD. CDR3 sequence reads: CAISEAQQRNLEGYEQYF. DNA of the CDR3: TGTGCCATCAGTGAAGCGCAACAGCGGAACCTTGAGGGATACGAGCAGTACTTC.

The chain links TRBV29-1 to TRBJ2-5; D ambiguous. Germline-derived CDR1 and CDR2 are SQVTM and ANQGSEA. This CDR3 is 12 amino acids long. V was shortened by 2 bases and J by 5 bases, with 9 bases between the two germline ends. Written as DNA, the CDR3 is TGCAGCGTTGAAAAAGGCAGGGAGACCCAGTACTTC. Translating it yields CSVEKGRETQYF.